One and the same sample provided the 15 T cell receptor beta chains below, sequenced in a study of control samples from healthy donors and cancer patients. The protocol was immunoSEQ multiplex PCR, while the TCRdb copy is restricted to in-frame clones and leaves out a portion. The profile shows 90,000 to 110,000 clones, roughly four fifths of them singletons. Sequencing used blood. The source is a woman aged 50 to 60 in good health.

The chain is built from TRBV19 and TRBJ2-1, with D possibly being TRBD2 (5 bases). Germline CDR1 reads LNHDA; CDR2 reads SQIVND (reference sequence). V gave up 7 bases and J gave up 0 bases, with 16 bases separating them. The CDR3 consists of 16 residues. CDR3 in amino acids: CASIARASGSYNEQFF. As DNA, the CDR3 is TGTGCCAGTATAGCGAGGGCCAGCGGCTCCTACAATGAGCAGTTCTTC.

This rearrangement joins TRBV7-3 to TRBJ2-1, with TRBD2 matching 7 bases. The CDR3 extends over 15 amino acids. Germline V gene lookup returns CDR1 SGHTA and CDR2 FQGTGA. The junction had 4 bases not matched to a gene; V was cut back by 2 bases and J by 3 bases. CDR3 region: CASSLGGGSYNEQFF. Written as DNA, the CDR3 is TGTGCCAGCAGCTTAGGGGGAGGGAGCTACAATGAGCAGTTCTTC.

Here the CDR3 reads CASSLNAGHTEAFF. The CDR3 coding sequence is TGTGCCAGCAGCTTAAATGCAGGTCACACTGAAGCTTTCTTT. This sequence joins TRBV11-2 and TRBJ1-1, with D unresolved. Germline V gives CDR1 SGHAT, CDR2 FQNNGV. This CDR3 is 14 amino acids long. V lost 2 bases and J lost 3, with 10 bases in between.

V gene TRBV14 combines with J gene TRBJ1-1, with D perhaps matching TRBD1 (5 bases). Germline V gene data show CDR1 as SGHDN and CDR2 as FVKESK. The CDR3 consists of 15 residues. Trimming shortened V by 0 bases and J by 6 bases, and 14 bases separated the two germline ends. CDR3 residues: CASSQDPAGKAEAFF. Here the CDR3 DNA reads TGTGCCAGCAGCCAAGATCCGGCAGGGAAAGCTGAAGCTTTCTTT.

V is TRBV3-1 (or the pseudogene TRBV3-2) and J is TRBJ2-5; 10 bases map to TRBD1. The CDR3 sequence is 15 residues long. V lost 6 bases to trimming and J lost 5 bases; unmatched junction nucleotides: 9. Germline loops: CDR1 LGHDT, CDR2 YNNKEL (reference sequence). The CDR3 loop is CASSLDRGLMETQYF. CDR3 nucleotide sequence: TGTGCCAGCAGTCTTGACAGGGGGCTAATGGAGACCCAGTACTTC.

The chain employs TRBV9 and TRBJ2-5, with a weak D call TRBD2 (5 bases). V lost 4 bases and J 5 bases, leaving 18 bases between the germline ends. The germline V gene encodes CDR1 SGDLS and CDR2 YYNGEE. This CDR3 has 15 amino acids. CDR3 sequence reads: CASSPRTHYDETQYF. The DNA of the CDR3 is TGTGCCAGCAGCCCCAGGACTCACTACGACGAGACCCAGTACTTC. Drawing the rest from reference TRBV9 and TRBJ2-5, the complete variable domain is DSGVTQTPKHLITATGQRVTLRCSPRSGDLSVYWYQQSLDQGLQFLIQYYNGEERAKGNILERFSAQQFPDLHSELNLSSLELGDSALYFCASSPRTHYDETQYFGPGTRLLVL.

On this clone itself: Other DNA sequences in the sample encode the same CDR3. This rearrangement joins TRBV5-1 to TRBJ1-2, with unresolved D. The CDR3 length is 13 residues. The V end lost 4 bases, the J end lost 8 bases, and 15 bases lay between the germline ends. In germline, CDR1 is SGHRS, CDR2 YFSETQ. This CDR3 reads CASSLEDGGGYTF. The CDR3 nucleotides read TGCGCCAGCAGCCTTGAGGACGGTGGGGGCTACACCTTC.

This clone was picked up a small number of times. The chain has TRBV11-1 and TRBJ2-2, with D uncertain. CDR1 and CDR2 (germline): SGHAT, FQDESV (reference sequence). V was shortened by 2 bases and J by 1 base, with 8 bases between the two germline ends. The CDR3 spans 15 residues. CDR3 in amino acids: CASSLIPGNTGELFF. DNA of the CDR3: TGTGCCAGCAGCTTAATACCCGGGAACACCGGGGAGCTGTTTTTT.

This chain joins TRBV21-1 and TRBJ1-5. TRBV21-1 is noted as a pseudogene. The CDR3 consists of 14 residues. DNA for the CDR3: TGTGCCAGCAGCACCCGTGGGATTCTCCAGCCCCAGCATTTT. Protein: CASSTRGILQPQHF.

The chain has TRBV15 and TRBJ2-1, with D possibly TRBD2 on 6 matching bases. V was pared by 0 bases and J by 5 bases, with 11 bases between. Germline loops: CDR1 LNHNV, CDR2 YYDKDF (reference sequence). The CDR3 is 15 residues long. CDR3 DNA sequence: TGTGCCACCAGCAGAGATATAGGCGGGGACAATGAGCAGTTCTTC. It encodes CATSRDIGGDNEQFF.

This clone was detected a few times. The V and J genes are TRBV18 and TRBJ1-5, with 7 nucleotides matching TRBD1. This CDR3 is built from 16 residues. J was trimmed by 6 bases and V by 6 bases; bases with no gene match: 14. CDR1 KGHSH and CDR2 LQKENI come from the germline V gene. Written as DNA, the CDR3 is TGTGCCAGCTCTCAACGGACAGGCTCAGGGGGTCAGCCCCAGCATTTT. It translates to CASSQRTGSGGQPQHF.

As DNA, the CDR3 is TGTGCCAGCAGCTTAGGGACAGGCGGCGGGGAGCTGTTTTTT. Translation: CASSLGTGGGELFF. This rearrangement joins TRBV7-9 to TRBJ2-2, with 7 bases aligning to TRBD1. J was trimmed by 7 bases and V by 1 base; bases with no gene match: 3. Germline V lookup: CDR1 SEHNR, CDR2 FQNEAQ (reference sequence). This CDR3 comprises 14 residues.

The chain carries TRBV9 and TRBJ2-2; possible D gene TRBD1, 5 bases. Trimming cost V 4 bases and J 2 bases, with 12 bases left between them. The CDR3 loop spans 15 amino acids. CDR1 is SGDLS, CDR2 YYNGEE, per germline. CDR3 amino acids: CASSLPTENTGELFF. CDR3 coding DNA: TGTGCCAGCAGCCTGCCGACAGAAAACACCGGGGAGCTGTTTTTT.

The chain is built from TRBV28 and TRBJ1-2; no reliable D call. From germline, CDR1 is MDHEN and CDR2 SYDVKM. V lost 5 bases, J lost 5 bases, and 15 bases lay in between. The CDR3 length is 14 residues. CDR3 sequence reads: CASSRAVAAYGYTF. The CDR3 nucleotides read TGTGCCAGCAGTAGGGCCGTGGCCGCATATGGCTACACCTTC.

The CDR3 region is CASSLDGDSNQPQHF. DNA of the CDR3: TGCGCCAGCAGCTTGGACGGAGATAGCAATCAGCCCCAGCATTTT. The chain has TRBV5-1 and TRBJ1-5; no reliable D call. CDR3 length: 15 residues. Germline V gives CDR1 SGHRS, CDR2 YFSETQ. The V gene lost 0 bases and the J gene lost 0 bases, with 7 bases spanning the gap.